This TCR beta chain was captured by sequencing in a study of T cells after yellow fever vaccination. 5'RACE template switching generated TCR cDNA, adding a universal primer site and UMIs. TCRdb re-derived calls from the 5' RACE reads in MiXCR, one entry per CDR3 protein. Of 250,000 to 400,000 distinct CDR3 sequences listed, 4.1% are singletons. Per germline, CDR1 MNHEY and CDR2 SVGEGT. V was pared by 4 bases and J by 0 bases, with 3 bases of the junction left unmatched. The length of the CDR3 is 15 residues. This sample comprised PBMCs, obtained 5 days after the yellow fever booster vaccination. This receptor was taken from a man aged 18 to 30 who received the YFV17D yellow fever vaccine. The chain links TRBV6-2 or TRBV6-3 to TRBJ1-1; the match to TRBD1 covers 9 bases. Written as DNA, the CDR3 is TGTGCCAGCAGTTTACAGGGGGCCCTGAACACTGAAGCTTTCTTT. Translating it yields CASSLQGALNTEAFF.